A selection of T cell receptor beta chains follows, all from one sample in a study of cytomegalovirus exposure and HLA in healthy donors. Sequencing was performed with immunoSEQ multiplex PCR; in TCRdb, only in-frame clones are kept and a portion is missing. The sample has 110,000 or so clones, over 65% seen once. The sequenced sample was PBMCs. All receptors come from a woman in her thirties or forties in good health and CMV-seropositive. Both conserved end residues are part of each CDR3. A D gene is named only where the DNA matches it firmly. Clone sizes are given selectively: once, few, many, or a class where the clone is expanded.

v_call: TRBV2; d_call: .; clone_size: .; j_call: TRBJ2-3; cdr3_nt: TGTGCCAGCAGTGACAATGCGGGAGATACGCAGTATTTT; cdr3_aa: CASSDNAGDTQYF
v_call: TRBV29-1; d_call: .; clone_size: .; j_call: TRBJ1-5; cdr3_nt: TGCAGTTTCCGACAGGGCAATCAGCCCCAGCATTTT; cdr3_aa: CSFRQGNQPQHF
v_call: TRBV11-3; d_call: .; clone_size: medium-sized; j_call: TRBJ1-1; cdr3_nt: TGTGCCTCGGCAGGGAACACTGAAGCTTTCTTT; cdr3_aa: CASAGNTEAFF
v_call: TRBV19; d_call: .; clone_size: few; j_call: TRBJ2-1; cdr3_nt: TGTGCCAGTAGCCCAACAGGGATCAATGAGCAGTTCTTC; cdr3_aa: CASSPTGINEQFF
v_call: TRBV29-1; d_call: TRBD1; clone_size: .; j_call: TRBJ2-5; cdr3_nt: TGCAGCGTGGGACAGGTCCAAGAGACCCAGTACTTC; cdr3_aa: CSVGQVQETQYF
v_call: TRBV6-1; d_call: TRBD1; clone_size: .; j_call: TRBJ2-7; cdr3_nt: TGTGCCAGCAGTGGGGACAGGGATTGGGAGGGCTACGAGCAGTACTTC; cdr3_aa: CASSGDRDWEGYEQYF
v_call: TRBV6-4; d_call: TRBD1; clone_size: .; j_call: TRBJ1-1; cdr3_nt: TGTGCCATCAACTGCGGGGGGGAGACAGGGAGCACTGAAGCTTTCTTT; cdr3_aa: CAINCGGETGSTEAFF
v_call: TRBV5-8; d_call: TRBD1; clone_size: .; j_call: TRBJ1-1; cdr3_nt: TGTGCCAGCAGCTTTGGGGACAGGGTGAACACTGAAGCTTTCTTT; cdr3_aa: CASSFGDRVNTEAFF
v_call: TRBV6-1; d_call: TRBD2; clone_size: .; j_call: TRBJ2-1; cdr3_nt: TGTGCCAGCAGTGAAGATAGCGGGGGGCGACAGTTCTTC; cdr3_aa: CASSEDSGGRQFF
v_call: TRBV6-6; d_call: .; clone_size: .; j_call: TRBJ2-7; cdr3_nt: TGTGCCAGCAGGGACCAGGGTACGTACTACGAGCAGTACTTC; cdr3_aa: CASRDQGTYYEQYF
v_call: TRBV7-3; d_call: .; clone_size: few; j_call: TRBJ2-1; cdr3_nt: TGTGCCAGCAGCTTAGAGGTAGCGGCCTACAATGAGCAGTTCTTC; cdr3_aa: CASSLEVAAYNEQFF
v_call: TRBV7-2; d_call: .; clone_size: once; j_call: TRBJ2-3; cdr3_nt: TGTGCCAGCAGCTTAGAACTTTCCGTTACGCAGTATTTT; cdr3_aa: CASSLELSVTQYF
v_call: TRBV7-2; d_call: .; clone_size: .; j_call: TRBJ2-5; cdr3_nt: TGTGCCAGCAGCCCCCCTAGCGGAGGGGGGGCCCAGTACTTC; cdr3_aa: CASSPPSGGGAQYF
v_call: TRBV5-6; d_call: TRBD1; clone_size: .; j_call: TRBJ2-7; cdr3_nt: TGTGCCAGCAGTACGGACAGGGGGCGCGAGCAGTACTTC; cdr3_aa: CASSTDRGREQYF
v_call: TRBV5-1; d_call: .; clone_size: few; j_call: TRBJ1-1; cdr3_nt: TGCGCCAGCAGCTTGGGAGCACAGGGGAACACTGAAGCTTTCTTT; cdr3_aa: CASSLGAQGNTEAFF
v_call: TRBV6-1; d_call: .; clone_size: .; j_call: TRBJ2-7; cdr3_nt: TGTGCCAGCGGGCCCTACGAGCAGTACTTC; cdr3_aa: CASGPYEQYF
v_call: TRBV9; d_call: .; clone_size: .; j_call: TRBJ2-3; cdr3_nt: TGTGCCAGCAGCGTAGTTGGGGAGACAGATACGCAGTATTTT; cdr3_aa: CASSVVGETDTQYF
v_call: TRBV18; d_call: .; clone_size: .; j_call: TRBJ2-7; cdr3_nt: TGTGCCAGCTCACCACCCAGCAGGGAGCAGTACTTC; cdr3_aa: CASSPPSREQYF
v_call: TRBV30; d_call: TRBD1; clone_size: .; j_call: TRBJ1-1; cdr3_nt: TGTGCCTGGAGCGCCTCACGGACAGGGGTAAACACTGAAGCTTTCTTT; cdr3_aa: CAWSASRTGVNTEAFF
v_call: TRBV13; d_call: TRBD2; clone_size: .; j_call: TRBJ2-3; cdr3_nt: TGTGCCAGCAGCCGAAGACTACGTCAGCGGGGGAGGGCCCGGACGGATACGCAGTATTTT; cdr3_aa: CASSRRLRQRGRARTDTQYF
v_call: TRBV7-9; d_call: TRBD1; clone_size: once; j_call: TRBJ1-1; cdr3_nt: TGTGCCAGCAGACCTGGACAGGGACGCAATCGTGACACTGAAGCTTTCTTT; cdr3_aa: CASRPGQGRNRDTEAFF
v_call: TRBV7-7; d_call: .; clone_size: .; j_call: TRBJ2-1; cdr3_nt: TGTGCTAGCAGCTTAGGAGCGGCAGGACAGAATGAGCAGTTCTTC; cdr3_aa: CASSLGAAGQNEQFF
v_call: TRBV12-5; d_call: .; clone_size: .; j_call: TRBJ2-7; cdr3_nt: TGTGCTAGTGGTTTGGACGGACGGGTCGGGGACTTC; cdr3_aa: CASGLDGRVGDF
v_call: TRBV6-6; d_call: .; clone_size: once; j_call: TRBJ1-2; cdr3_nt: TGTGCCAGCAGTTTAGACAGATCCTATGGCTACACCTTC; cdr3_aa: CASSLDRSYGYTF
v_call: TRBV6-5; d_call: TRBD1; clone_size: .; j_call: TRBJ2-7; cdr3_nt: TGTGCCAGCAGTTCCCCCGGGACAGGGGAATACGAGCAGTACTTC; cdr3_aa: CASSSPGTGEYEQYF
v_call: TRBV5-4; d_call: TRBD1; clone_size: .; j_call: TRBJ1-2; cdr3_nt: TGTGCCAGCAGCTCGAAGGACAGGGTATATGGCTACACCTTC; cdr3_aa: CASSSKDRVYGYTF
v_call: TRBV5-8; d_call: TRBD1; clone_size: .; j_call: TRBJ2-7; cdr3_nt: TGTGCCAGCAGGGGAGGGACAGGGGGATCCTACGAGCAGTACTTC; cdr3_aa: CASRGGTGGSYEQYF
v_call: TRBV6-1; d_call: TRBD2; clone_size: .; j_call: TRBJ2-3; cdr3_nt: TGTGCCAGTTCCCCGGGGGGGGGCACAGATACGCAGTATTTT; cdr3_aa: CASSPGGGTDTQYF
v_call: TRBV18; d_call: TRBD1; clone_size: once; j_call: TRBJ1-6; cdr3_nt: TGTGCCAGCTTTAGGACAGGGAATTCACCCCTCCACTTT; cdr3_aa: CASFRTGNSPLHF
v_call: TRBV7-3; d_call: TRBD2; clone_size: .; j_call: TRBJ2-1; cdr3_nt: TGTGCCAGCAGCTTAGAGGGAGGGAGCTCCTACAATGAGCAGTTCTTC; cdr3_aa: CASSLEGGSSYNEQFF
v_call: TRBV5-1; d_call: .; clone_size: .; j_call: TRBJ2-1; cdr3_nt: TGCGCCAGCACTTCAACGGGATCAAACAATGAGCAGTTCTTC; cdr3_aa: CASTSTGSNNEQFF
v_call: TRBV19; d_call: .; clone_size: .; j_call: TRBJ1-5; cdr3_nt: TGTGCCAGCTCCCTTAACCAGGATTTTTATCAGCCCCAGCATTTT; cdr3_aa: CASSLNQDFYQPQHF
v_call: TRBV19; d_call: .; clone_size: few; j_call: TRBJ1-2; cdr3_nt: TGTGCCAGTAGTGAAGAGGGCCGCTATGGCTACACCTTC; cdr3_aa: CASSEEGRYGYTF
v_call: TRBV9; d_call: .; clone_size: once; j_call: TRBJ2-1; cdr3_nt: TGTGCCAGCAGCGTAGATATAGCCCCCGGGATGAATGAGCAGTTCTTC; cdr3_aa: CASSVDIAPGMNEQFF
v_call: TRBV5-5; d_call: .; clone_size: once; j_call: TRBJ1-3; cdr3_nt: TGTGCCAGCAGTTCTACTAACAGGGTACCTTACTCTGGAAACACCATATATTTT; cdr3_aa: CASSSTNRVPYSGNTIYF
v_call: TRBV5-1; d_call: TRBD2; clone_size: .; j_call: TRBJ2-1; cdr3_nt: TGCGCCAGCAGCTTTCCTAACCTTACTAGCGGGAGTGATCATGAGCAGTTCTTC; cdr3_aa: CASSFPNLTSGSDHEQFF
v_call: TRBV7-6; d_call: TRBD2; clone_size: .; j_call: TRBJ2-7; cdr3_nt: TGTGCCAGCAGCTCACTAGCGGGAGACCTCTCCTACGAGCAGTACTTC; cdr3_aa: CASSSLAGDLSYEQYF
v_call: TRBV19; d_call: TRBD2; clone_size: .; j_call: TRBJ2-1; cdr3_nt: TGTGCCAGTAGCCTCGCGGGACTAGCGGAGATTCGCTACAATGAGCAGTTCTTC; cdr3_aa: CASSLAGLAEIRYNEQFF
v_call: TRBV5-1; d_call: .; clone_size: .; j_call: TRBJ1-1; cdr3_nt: TGCGCCAGCAGCTTCAGTGGCGGGACTGAAGCTTTCTTT; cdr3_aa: CASSFSGGTEAFF
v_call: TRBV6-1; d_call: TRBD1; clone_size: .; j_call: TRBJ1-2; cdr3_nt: TGTGCCAGCAGTCCTAACAGGGGGGACTATGGCTACACCTTC; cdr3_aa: CASSPNRGDYGYTF
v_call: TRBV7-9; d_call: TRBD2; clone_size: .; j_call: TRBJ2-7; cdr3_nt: TGTTCCAGCAGCCCGGGACTAGCGGGGTTCCAGACCTACGAGCAGTACTTC; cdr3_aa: CSSSPGLAGFQTYEQYF
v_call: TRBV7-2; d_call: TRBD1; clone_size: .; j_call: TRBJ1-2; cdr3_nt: TGTGCCAGCAGCCCAGGGGGTAAACGCTATGGCTACACCTTC; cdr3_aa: CASSPGGKRYGYTF
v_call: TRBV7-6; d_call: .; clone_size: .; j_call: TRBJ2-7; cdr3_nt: TGTGCCAGCAGCTTAGCACGAGACAGCTCCTACGAGCAGTACTTC; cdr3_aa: CASSLARDSSYEQYF
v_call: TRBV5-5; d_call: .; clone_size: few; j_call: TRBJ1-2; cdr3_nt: TGTGCCAGCAGCTTCCAAGACGGACAGCTTTATGGCTACACCTTC; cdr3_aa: CASSFQDGQLYGYTF
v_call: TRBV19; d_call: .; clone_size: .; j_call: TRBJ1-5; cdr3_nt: TGTGCCAGTAGTATAGATCCGGGACACTACGGTAATCAGCCCCAGCATTTT; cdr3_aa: CASSIDPGHYGNQPQHF
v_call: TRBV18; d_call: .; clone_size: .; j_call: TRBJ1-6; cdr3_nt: TGTGCCAGCTCACCGGGGGGAACTAATTCACCCCTCCACTTT; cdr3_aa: CASSPGGTNSPLHF
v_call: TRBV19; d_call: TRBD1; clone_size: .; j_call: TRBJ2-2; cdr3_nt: TGTGCCAGTAGTAAGCAGGGGGCCGCCGGGGAGCTGTTTTTT; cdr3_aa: CASSKQGAAGELFF
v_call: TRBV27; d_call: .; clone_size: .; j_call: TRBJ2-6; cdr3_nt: TGTGCCAGCAGATTACGCTCTGGGGCCAACGTCCTGACTTTC; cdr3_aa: CASRLRSGANVLTF
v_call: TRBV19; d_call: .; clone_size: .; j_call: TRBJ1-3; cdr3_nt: TGTGCCAGTAACGACTTCAGGGGTCGGGAAAACACCATATATTTT; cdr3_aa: CASNDFRGRENTIYF
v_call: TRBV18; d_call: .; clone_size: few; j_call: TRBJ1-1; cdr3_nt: TGTGCCAGCTCACCATTTGAGGGTCCCGGGGGAAACACTGAAGCTTTCTTT; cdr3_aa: CASSPFEGPGGNTEAFF
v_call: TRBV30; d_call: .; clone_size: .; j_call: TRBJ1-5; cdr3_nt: TGTGCCTGGAGTGCTGGGGGGGTCGGGCAGCCCCAGCATTTT; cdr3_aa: CAWSAGGVGQPQHF